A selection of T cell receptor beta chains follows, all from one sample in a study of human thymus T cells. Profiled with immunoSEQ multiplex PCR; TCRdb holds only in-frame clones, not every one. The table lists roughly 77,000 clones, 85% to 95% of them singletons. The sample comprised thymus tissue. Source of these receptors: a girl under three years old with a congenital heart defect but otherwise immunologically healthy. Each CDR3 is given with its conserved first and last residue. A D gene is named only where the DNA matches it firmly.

CASSLGNQPQHF NA TRBV27
CASSQDRRQGRRNGYTF NA TRBV4-2
CASSDRRQAIVGDTEAFF NA TRBV6-1
CATSRALERFGNQPQHF NA TRBV15
CASSPRDSRNEQFF NA TRBV5-1
CASRGTSGPSTNEQFF TRBD2 TRBV2
CASSVTYSGASTDTQYF TRBD2 TRBV11-3
CASSQRGQGGGLAGGPDEQYF TRBD2 TRBV4-2
CASSSRAGTYEQYF NA TRBV27
CASSPQTSGIFYEQYF TRBD2 TRBV19
CASSSNSRATGNTIYF NA TRBV11-2
CASSLGGWHRAEAFF NA TRBV5-8
CASSHAPGLAGLQSSYEQYF TRBD2 TRBV27
CASSQDQSGSSYNEQFF TRBD2 TRBV4-3
CSWSGIEAFF NA TRBV20-1
CAWGDSTLHYEQYF TRBD1 TRBV30
CASSPDRVSNQPQHF TRBD1 TRBV28
CASGSTLVGPRSHEQYF NA TRBV12-5
CASSWTSGRRGDEQFF TRBD2 TRBV7-9
CASSTKRHPGLLKAKNIQYF NA TRBV10-1
CASSQDKTRSGKEETQYF NA TRBV4-3
CAWTQGGTGELFF NA TRBV30
CASSIIHTDTQYF NA TRBV19
CASSPNGVGTQYF NA TRBV14
CSARVGAVLHF NA TRBV20-1
CASSLRLAGEVSSYNEQFF TRBD2 TRBV5-1
CASSPGQIYGYTF NA TRBV5-8
CASGPGFDTGELFF NA TRBV27
CASSLGGDYEQYF NA TRBV5-4
CASSQDALAGGTGELFF TRBD2 TRBV14
CAWSADRPRNQPQHF NA TRBV30
CASRPTTAGSNQPQHF NA TRBV7-3
CATSLGQDSNQPQHF NA TRBV10-3
CASSKGIGYTF NA TRBV28
CASSHREKNEQYF NA TRBV14
CASSQDQLGQGAWVNEQFF TRBD1 TRBV4-3
CASSFLPGQDLNYGYTF TRBD1 TRBV27
CASSLEANPNGEKLFF NA TRBV7-9
CASSRDGRDNQPQHF NA TRBV28